The 27 T cell receptor beta chains below come from one sample, sequenced in a study of blood T cell repertoires in COVID-19 (dated by TCRdb to the early 2020s). The library was produced with the immunoSEQ multiplex PCR assay. TCRdb took over this immuneACCESS table, retaining in-frame rearrangements with V and J assigned. Such tables are incomplete; in checked studies, under half of the missing clones stem from an unresolved V gene, and the remainder is unexplained. The sample records about 190,000 clones, 80% to 90% of which are singletons. The ten largest clonotypes hold about 20% of the sample. Sequences were obtained from peripheral blood. These receptors were collected from a human donor in a cohort sampled during active COVID-19.

The genes are TRBV3-1 (or the pseudogene TRBV3-2) and TRBJ2-3, with TRBD2 matching 15 bases. The length of the CDR3 is 15 residues. Germline V gives CDR1 LGHDT, CDR2 YNNKEL (reference sequence). The ends lost 4 bases at V and 9 bases at J; junction bases unmatched: 5. DNA of the CDR3: TGTGCCAGCAGCCGCTGGACTAGCGGGAGGGACACGCAGTATTTT. It yields the protein CASSRWTSGRDTQYF.

The genes are TRBV7-8 and TRBJ2-3, with 7 nucleotides matching TRBD1. This CDR3 is built from 15 residues. CDR1 is SGHVS and CDR2 is FQNEAQ in the germline V gene. V was pared by 5 bases and J by 3 bases, with 8 bases of the junction left unmatched. DNA for the CDR3: TGTGCCAGCAGCCGAGGTGGCAGGGGGACAGATACGCAGTATTTT. As protein: CASSRGGRGTDTQYF.

V gene TRBV27 combines with J gene TRBJ2-7; perhaps TRBD2 as D (5 bases). This CDR3 is 12 amino acids long. From germline, CDR1 is MNHEY and CDR2 SMNVEV (reference sequence). V was clipped by 6 bases and J by 5 bases, with 11 bases between them. The CDR3 reads CASRDSPHEQYF. CDR3 DNA: TGTGCCAGCAGGGACTCGCCGCACGAGCAGTACTTC.

The J gene is TRBJ1-2, the V gene TRBV2; maybe TRBD1 (6 bases). The ends were cut back, 7 bases at V and 6 bases at J, with 15 bases in the middle. Germline lookup yields CDR1 SNHLY and CDR2 FYNNEI. The CDR3 extends over 13 amino acids. CDR3 region: CASNLEQGHGYTF. The CDR3 nucleotides are TGTGCCAGCAATTTGGAACAGGGCCATGGCTACACCTTC.

This clone occurred a few times. The V call is TRBV10-3, the J call TRBJ2-7, with a weak D call TRBD2 (5 bases). Trimming removed 3 bases from V and 2 bases from J, with 8 bases in between. The CDR3 length is 13 residues. Germline values: CDR1 ENHRY, CDR2 SYGVKD. The CDR3 DNA reads TGTGCCATCAGTGATAGCGATGCCTACGAGCAGTACTTC. It specifies CAISDSDAYEQYF.

This rearrangement joins TRBV28 to TRBJ1-5; 11 nucleotides match TRBD1. This CDR3 is 15 amino acids long. CDR1 MDHEN and CDR2 SYDVKM come from the germline V gene. Trimming at V came to 3 bases and at J to 6 bases, leaving 4 bases not matched to a gene. This CDR3 reads CASSFGTGGIQPQHF. CDR3 DNA sequence: TGTGCCAGCAGTTTCGGGACAGGGGGGATTCAGCCCCAGCATTTT.

V and J are TRBV7-9 and TRBJ2-1; 8 bases fit TRBD1. Trimming cost V 5 bases and J 9 bases; bases outside gene matches: 9. The CDR3 totals 14 residues. Germline-derived CDR1 and CDR2 are SEHNR and FQNEAQ (reference sequence). The CDR3 DNA follows: TGTGCCAGCAGCCTACGGACAGGGATGACTGAGCAGTTCTTC. This translates into CASSLRTGMTEQFF.

The chain links TRBV10-2 to TRBJ1-1; D may be TRBD1 (6 bases). The germline gives CDR1 WSHSY, CDR2 SAAADI. V was cut by 8 bases and J by 1 base, with 14 bases left in between. The length of the CDR3 is 14 residues. The CDR3 DNA follows: TGCGCCAGCCTACAGGGCCCGGGGAACACTGAAGCTTTCTTT. It encodes CASLQGPGNTEAFF.

V is TRBV3-1 (or the pseudogene TRBV3-2) and J is TRBJ2-2; possible D gene TRBD1, 5 bases. The CDR3 consists of 14 residues. Germline V lookup: CDR1 LGHDT, CDR2 YNNKEL (reference sequence). Trimming removed 0 bases at V and 6 bases at J, with 8 bases between. In DNA, the CDR3 is TGTGCCAGCAGCCAAGATAGGGGATCCGGGGAGCTGTTTTTT. This codes for CASSQDRGSGELFF.

This clone was detected only once. The V and J genes are TRBV24-1 and TRBJ1-2; D gene ambiguous. V gave up 6 bases and J gave up 5 bases, with 12 bases separating them. The germline gives CDR1 KGHDR, CDR2 SFDVKD. The CDR3 is 13 residues long. CDR3 loop: CATSTGPRYGYTF. CDR3 in DNA: TGTGCCACCAGTACCGGCCCGCGGTATGGCTACACCTTC.

This rearrangement joins TRBV9 to TRBJ1-4; weak D call: TRBD1 (6 bases). Germline CDR1 is SGDLS and CDR2 is YYNGEE. V shed 0 bases and J shed 7 bases, with 13 bases lying between them. This CDR3 has 15 residues. In DNA, the CDR3 is TGTGCCAGCAGCGTAGGGGGGCTGGTAGGTGAAAAACTGTTTTTT. The encoded protein is CASSVGGLVGEKLFF.

The chain recombines TRBV4-1 with TRBJ2-3; 8 bases fit TRBD2. The CDR3 runs 17 residues. J lost 3 bases, V lost 0 bases, and 8 bases had no gene match. CDR1 is MGHRA and CDR2 is YSYEKL in the germline V gene. CDR3 in amino acids: CASSQEEASGRTDTQYF. The CDR3 coding sequence is TGCGCCAGCAGCCAAGAAGAGGCTAGCGGGCGGACAGATACGCAGTATTTT.

This clone was counted a single time. The V and J genes are TRBV28 and TRBJ1-3; D gene uncertain. Trimming pared 8 bases from V and 1 base from J, leaving 9 bases between. CDR1 is MDHEN and CDR2 is SYDVKM in the germline V gene. The CDR3 runs to 13 residues. DNA of the CDR3: TGTGCCAGCCTAGGCACTTCTGGAAACACCATATATTTT. This translates into CASLGTSGNTIYF.

The chain couples TRBV11-2 to TRBJ1-4, with D possibly TRBD1 on 6 matching bases. This CDR3 region has 17 residues. V was pared by 5 bases and J by 1 base, with 17 bases between. Germline V gene sequence: CDR1 SGHAT, CDR2 FQNNGV. The CDR3 is CASSPGAGVITNEKLFF. Here the CDR3 DNA reads TGTGCCAGCAGCCCAGGGGCGGGGGTTATAACTAATGAAAAACTGTTTTTT. The whole variable domain, filled in from reference TRBV11-2 and TRBJ1-4, reads EAGVAQSPRYKIIEKRQSVAFWCNPISGHATLYWYQQILGQGPKLLIQFQNNGVVDDSQLPKDRFSAERLKGVDSTLKIQPAKLEDSAVYLCASSPGAGVITNEKLFFGSGTQLSVL.

CDR3 bases: TGCAGCGTCGGACAGGGGTCCTACGAGCAGTACTTC. It yields the protein CSVGQGSYEQYF. This chain links TRBV29-1 with TRBJ2-7; 9 bases are a match to TRBD1. Trimming cost V 6 bases and J 1 base; bases outside gene matches: 1. CDR1 and CDR2 (germline): SQVTM, ANQGSEA. The CDR3 is 12 residues long.

The V and J genes are TRBV5-1 and TRBJ2-5; 7 bases fit TRBD2. Germline assignment: CDR1 SGHRS and CDR2 YFSETQ. The trim removed 0 bases at V and 7 bases at J, leaving 9 bases unmatched. The CDR3 has 15 amino acids. CDR3 in amino acids: CASSLVSGRAGTQYF. The CDR3, as DNA: TGCGCCAGCAGCTTGGTGTCTGGGAGGGCGGGGACCCAGTACTTC.

This chain connects TRBV3-1 (or the pseudogene TRBV3-2) to TRBJ2-1; a possible D gene is TRBD1 (6 bases). The V gene's germline CDR1 is LGHDT and CDR2 YNNKEL (reference sequence). CDR3 size: 13 residues. V lost 0 bases and J 15 bases, leaving 15 bases between the germline ends. Written as DNA, the CDR3 is TGTGCCAGCAGCCAAGACTCACAGGGACGACCGTTCTTC. This translates into CASSQDSQGRPFF.

The V and J genes are TRBV7-9 and TRBJ2-1, with TRBD2 identical over 9 bases. This CDR3 contains 15 residues. The J segment lost 5 bases and the V segment lost 5 bases, leaving 7 bases of the junction unmatched. Looked up from germline, CDR1 is SEHNR and CDR2 is FQNEAQ (reference sequence). The CDR3 DNA reads as TGTGCCAGCAGCCCCTGGCGGGGGGGCCACAATGAGCAGTTCTTC. Translated, it gives CASSPWRGGHNEQFF.

The CDR3 DNA reads as TGTGCCAGCAGCTTGCCGGGGGGCAAAAACATTCAGTACTTC. It specifies CASSLPGGKNIQYF. The chain employs TRBV5-6 and TRBJ2-4, with TRBD2 identical over 7 bases. V lost 1 base to trimming and J lost 3 bases; unmatched junction nucleotides: 1. The CDR3 consists of 14 residues. Germline loops: CDR1 SGHDT, CDR2 YYEEEE.

The chain combines TRBV19 with TRBJ1-5, with D hard to call. This CDR3 comprises 13 residues. Trimming took off 4 bases at V and 6 bases at J, with 10 bases between the two ends. Germline-derived CDR1 and CDR2 are LNHDA and SQIVND (reference sequence). CDR3 in amino acids: CASSKTRVQPQHF. The CDR3 DNA reads as TGTGCCAGTAGTAAAACTAGGGTTCAGCCCCAGCATTTT.

The rearrangement joins TRBV6-1 to TRBJ1-3; 8 positions match TRBD1. The germline gives CDR1 MNHNS, CDR2 SASEGT. The CDR3 runs 14 residues. Unmatched junction bases numbered 0, after V lost 1 base and J lost 4 bases. The DNA of the CDR3 is TGTGCCAGCAGTGAAGGGACAGGGGGAAACACCATATATTTT. Its protein is CASSEGTGGNTIYF.

This chain links TRBV19 with TRBJ2-5; D ambiguous. CDR3 length: 13 residues. Germline values: CDR1 LNHDA, CDR2 SQIVND (reference sequence). The V gene lost 5 bases and the J gene lost 1 base, with 8 bases spanning the gap. The CDR3 protein is CASSGLSQETQYF. CDR3 DNA sequence: TGTGCCAGTAGTGGGCTCTCCCAAGAGACCCAGTACTTC.

This clone has a single count. V is TRBV11-2 and J is TRBJ1-1; tentatively, D is TRBD1 (5 bases). CDR1 and CDR2 (germline): SGHAT, FQNNGV. CDR3 length equals 18 residues. Trimming removed 4 bases at V and 3 bases at J, with 24 bases between. The CDR3 DNA reads TGTGCCAGCAGCTCCCGGGGGGGGTTACAGGTGGGCGACACTGAAGCTTTCTTT. It specifies CASSSRGGLQVGDTEAFF.

This clone was found once. The J gene is TRBJ2-1, the V gene TRBV13; D ambiguous. V was pared by 1 base and J by 9 bases, with 10 bases between. The V gene's germline CDR1 is PRHDT and CDR2 FYEKMQ (reference sequence). The CDR3 runs 13 residues. The CDR3 DNA reads TGTGCCAGCAGCTTAGCCAGTCGTGGTGAGCAGTTCTTC. Encoded protein: CASSLASRGEQFF.

The chain carries TRBV15 and TRBJ2-2, with 7 bases identical to TRBD2. Germline V gene sequence: CDR1 LNHNV, CDR2 YYDKDF (reference sequence). The CDR3 is 15 residues long. J was trimmed by 3 bases and V by 6 bases; bases with no gene match: 7. The CDR3: CATSSGGLYTGELFF. The CDR3 nucleotides read TGTGCCACCAGTTCGGGAGGACTGTACACCGGGGAGCTGTTTTTT.

The V gene is TRBV14, the J gene TRBJ1-4, with D possibly TRBD1 on 5 matching bases. V was clipped by 1 base and J by 6 bases, with 18 bases between them. Germline V gene data show CDR1 as SGHDN and CDR2 as FVKESK. The CDR3 consists of 17 residues. CDR3 bases: TGTGCCAGCAGCCAAGGGCCCCTTCGCCCGGGGGATGAAAAACTGTTTTTT. This encodes CASSQGPLRPGDEKLFF.

This clone has only a few counts. This rearrangement joins TRBV12-2 to TRBJ1-3; the DNA was not compared with TRBD1, the D call given in the table. TRBV12-2 constitutes a pseudogene. This CDR3 has 14 amino acids. CDR3 amino acids: CASRLKRGGNTIYF. Written as DNA, the CDR3 is TGTGCAAGTCGCTTGAAAAGGGGCGGAAACACCATATATTTT.